A single sample is the source of the 13 T cell receptor beta chains below, sequenced in a study of blood T cell repertoires in COVID-19. Measured with immunoSEQ multiplex PCR; TCRdb has only the in-frame clones, and not every one. This sample yields 450,000 or so clones, of which around 91% are seen a single time; roughly 1.5% belongs to the top ten. The source material was peripheral blood. Source of these receptors: a woman aged 40-49 years with COVID-19, enrolled during active disease.

V is TRBV18 and J is TRBJ2-3; 9 positions match TRBD1. Germline V gene sequence: CDR1 KGHSH, CDR2 LQKENI. The CDR3 loop spans 17 amino acids. Germline trimming cut 2 bases from V and 2 bases from J; bases unmatched to any gene: 8. The CDR3 loop is CASSPAMGQGHTDTQYF. In DNA, the CDR3 is TGTGCCAGCTCACCAGCTATGGGACAGGGACACACAGATACGCAGTATTTT.

The genes are TRBV28 and TRBJ2-2, with 10 bases fitting TRBD1. The CDR3 is made up of 16 amino acids. Germline V CDR1 and CDR2: MDHEN, SYDVKM. J gave up 6 bases and V 5 bases, and 9 bases lay outside the gene matches. Here the CDR3 reads CASSLTGTGVSGELFF. The CDR3 DNA sequence: TGTGCCAGCAGTCTCACCGGGACAGGGGTCTCCGGGGAGCTGTTTTTT.

The V and J genes are TRBV2 and TRBJ1-5; no reliable D call. Trimming removed 6 bases at V and 7 bases at J, with 19 bases between. Germline-derived CDR1 and CDR2 are SNHLY and FYNNEI. The CDR3 consists of 15 residues. The CDR3 loop reads CASRRDILEVQPQHF. CDR3 DNA: TGTGCCAGCAGACGAGACATACTCGAAGTGCAGCCCCAGCATTTT.

The DNA for the CDR3 is TGTGCCAGCAGCGAAGTACAGGGAGCAAACACCATATATTTT. As protein: CASSEVQGANTIYF. The chain uses TRBV9 and TRBJ1-3, with D possibly TRBD1 on 6 matching bases. Trimming took 3 bases from V and 6 from J, leaving 13 bases between them. This CDR3 region has 14 residues. The V gene's germline CDR1 is SGDLS and CDR2 YYNGEE.

This clone has only a few counts. This chain uses TRBV6-5 with TRBJ2-2, with D hard to call. CDR1 is MNHEY and CDR2 is SVGAGI in the germline V gene. The CDR3 spans 15 residues. Between the trimmed V and J ends, which lost 4 bases and 4 bases, there was a span of 13 bases. CDR3 sequence reads: CASSFNPESTGELFF. The CDR3, as DNA: TGTGCCAGCAGTTTCAATCCCGAGAGCACCGGGGAGCTGTTTTTT.

The chain carries TRBV27 and TRBJ1-2; D is unclear. The CDR3 is 12 amino acids. The germline V gene has CDR1 MNHEY and CDR2 SMNVEV (reference sequence). Trimming removed 3 bases from V and 5 bases from J, with 7 bases in between. CDR3 sequence: CASSLSGYGYTF. CDR3 DNA sequence: TGTGCCAGCAGTTTGAGCGGGTATGGCTACACCTTC.

The CDR3, as DNA: TGTGCCAGCAGCCCCCGTTTGGGTCGGGGGGAAGTTAATGAGCAGTTCTTC. Residues: CASSPRLGRGEVNEQFF. The genes are TRBV11-2 and TRBJ2-1; TRBD2 aligns across 7 bases. V gave up 5 bases and J gave up 7 bases; unmatched junction bases: 17. The CDR3 sequence is 17 residues long. Germline V gene sequence: CDR1 SGHAT, CDR2 FQNNGV.

CDR3 loop: CASSMGRGNEQFF. The CDR3 DNA is TGTGCCAGTAGTATGGGCAGGGGCAATGAGCAGTTCTTC. This chain uses TRBV19 with TRBJ2-1; D is possibly TRBD1 (6 bases). Germline CDR1 LNHDA, CDR2 SQIVND (reference sequence). V was shortened by 3 bases and J by 6 bases, with 9 bases between the two germline ends. CDR3 length: 13 amino acids.

This chain connects TRBV4-2 to TRBJ1-6; 8 nucleotides agree with TRBD1. This CDR3 has 18 amino acids. Trimming cost V 0 bases and J 0 bases; bases outside gene matches: 4. CDR1 is LGHNA, CDR2 YNFKEQ, per germline. CDR3 amino acids: CASSQDTGGSSYNSPLHF. The CDR3 DNA reads TGTGCCAGCAGCCAAGATACAGGGGGAAGCTCCTATAATTCACCCCTCCACTTT.

The chain recombines TRBV7-9 with TRBJ1-2; D unclear. CDR3 length: 8 residues. The V and J ends lost 5 bases and 11 bases respectively, with 3 bases between them. Germline CDR1 SEHNR, CDR2 FQNEAQ (reference sequence). The DNA for the CDR3 is TGTGCCAGCAGCCATTACACCTTC. It is translated as CASSHYTF.

Worth noting for this clone: This sample also contains other DNA sequences that code for the same CDR3. In nucleotides, the CDR3 is TGTGCCATCAGCCGACAGGGTGACACTGAAGCTTTCTTT. Residues: CAISRQGDTEAFF. The chain carries TRBV10-3 and TRBJ1-1; 7 nucleotides agree with TRBD1. Per germline, CDR1 ENHRY and CDR2 SYGVKD. V gave up 6 bases and J gave up 3 bases; unmatched junction bases: 4. This CDR3 is built from 13 residues.

This chain joins TRBV3-1 (or the pseudogene TRBV3-2) and TRBJ2-7; TRBD2 aligns across 10 bases. V shed 1 base and J 4 bases; nucleotides not matched to a gene: 4. The germline gives CDR1 LGHDT, CDR2 YNNKEL (reference sequence). The CDR3 is 15 amino acids. The CDR3 DNA reads as TGTGCCAGCAGCCAAGGAACTAGCGGGGCTTACGAGCAGTACTTC. Protein sequence: CASSQGTSGAYEQYF.

The rearrangement uses TRBV6-2 or TRBV6-3 and TRBJ2-7; D not resolved. This CDR3 spans 15 amino acids. V gave up 6 bases and J gave up 3 bases, with 18 bases separating them. Germline CDR1 reads MNHEY; CDR2 reads SVGEGT. This CDR3 is CASSRSRQVDYEQYF. The CDR3 region has the DNA TGTGCCAGCAGCCGCTCCCGGCAGGTAGACTACGAGCAGTACTTC.